Listed below are T cell receptor beta chains from one sample, sequenced in a study of blood T cell repertoires in COVID-19. Repertoires were generated with immunoSEQ multiplex PCR, while TCRdb's copy carries only in-frame clones and drops some. There are fewer than 110,000 clones in the sample; roughly 90% occur only once, and 3.5% lies in the top ten. Sequenced input: peripheral blood. Receptors were obtained from a woman aged 60-75 years with acute or convalescent COVID-19. CDR3s include the opening cysteine and the closing phenylalanine or tryptophan. Fields, in order: V gene, J gene, CDR3 length, clone size, D gene, CDR3 DNA, CDR3 protein. D genes are given only for firm matches. The size field is filled for only some rows; it gives once, few, many or a size class.

TRBV11-2,TRBJ2-2,16,-,-,TGTGCCAGCAGTCGTGTTACGACAGTGAACACCGGGGAGCTGTTTTTT,CASSRVTTVNTGELFF
TRBV5-1,TRBJ2-6,18,-,-,TGCGCCCTACTGGGCCGCTCTCTACCCCCTGCTGGGGCCAACGTCCTGACTTTC,CALLGRSLPPAGANVLTF
TRBV6-5,TRBJ1-5,13,-,-,TGTGCCAGCAGTCGACAAAACAATCAGCCCCAGCATTTT,CASSRQNNQPQHF
TRBV19,TRBJ1-1,14,-,-,TGTGCCACTAGTCCGGGACTCTTCGGAACTGAAGCTTTCTTT,CATSPGLFGTEAFF
TRBV4-1,TRBJ2-7,18,-,TRBD1,TGCGCCAGCAGCCAGACCCCGGGGGGACAGGGGGCGACCTACGAGCAGTACTTC,CASSQTPGGQGATYEQYF
TRBV19,TRBJ1-2,12,-,-,TGTGCCCTTGGAAGCGAAAACTATGGCTACACCTTC,CALGSENYGYTF
TRBV15,TRBJ2-7,12,-,TRBD1,TGTGCCACCAGCATCGACAGGGTGCGGCAGTACTTC,CATSIDRVRQYF
TRBV2,TRBJ2-7,16,-,TRBD2,TGTGCCAGCACCCTGACTGCTAGCGGGAGTCCCTACGAGCAGTACTTC,CASTLTASGSPYEQYF
TRBV29-1,TRBJ2-1,11,-,TRBD1,TGCAGCGAGCGACAGGGCGGGGAGCAGTTCTTC,CSERQGGEQFF
TRBV9,TRBJ1-2,15,-,TRBD1,TGTGCCAGCAGCCCAGGGACAGGAGAAACCTATGGCTACACCTTC,CASSPGTGETYGYTF
TRBV7-9,TRBJ2-4,13,-,-,TGTGCCAGCACCGGGTCTTCGGGATACATTCAGTACTTC,CASTGSSGYIQYF
TRBV7-8,TRBJ2-1,12,-,-,TGTGCCAGCAGCGGACTTTACAATGAGCAGTTCTTC,CASSGLYNEQFF
TRBV2,TRBJ1-2,14,-,-,TGTGCCTCAAGAGGCCTAGTAACTAACTATGGCTACACCTTC,CASRGLVTNYGYTF
TRBV6-5,TRBJ1-3,15,-,-,TGTGCCAGCAGCCTTACAGGGTCCTCTGGAAACACCATATATTTT,CASSLTGSSGNTIYF
TRBV30,TRBJ2-1,15,once,TRBD2,TGTGCTTCGTTGGGGGGGAAAGCGTCCTACAATGAGCAGTTCTTC,CASLGGKASYNEQFF
TRBV5-1,TRBJ1-1,14,-,-,TGCGCCAGCAGCTTGGGGCACCTGAACACTGAAGCTTTCTTT,CASSLGHLNTEAFF
TRBV27,TRBJ2-3,15,-,-,TGTGCCAGCACCTTTAGGGGAGGCCCCACAGATACGCAGTATTTT,CASTFRGGPTDTQYF
TRBV6-2/TRBV6-3,TRBJ2-1,15,-,TRBD2,TGTGCCAGCAGTTACCAGACTAGCGGAGACAATGAGCAGTTCTTC,CASSYQTSGDNEQFF
TRBV6-6,TRBJ1-1,14,-,-,TGTGCCAGCAGCCTTGTGGGGGGGAACACTGAAGCTTTCTTT,CASSLVGGNTEAFF
TRBV9,TRBJ1-4,15,-,-,TGTGCCAGCAGCGTAGGCGAAGGGAGGTATGAAAAACTGTTTTTT,CASSVGEGRYEKLFF
TRBV28,TRBJ2-4,15,-,-,TGTGCCAGCAGTTTTCAGGGCAAGGGAAAAATTGGTCAGTACTTC,CASSFQGKGKIGQYF
TRBV3-1/TRBV3-2,TRBJ2-1,15,-,-,TGTGCCAGCAGCCAAGGGAGTTGGGGCCTCAATGAGCAGTTCTTC,CASSQGSWGLNEQFF
TRBV14,TRBJ1-2,18,-,-,TGTGCCAGCAGCCAAGATATCGGCAGTTTCTCCTGGAGAGATGGCTACACCTTC,CASSQDIGSFSWRDGYTF
TRBV21-1,TRBJ1-1,13,-,-,TGTGCCAGCAGGGCAACAGGGCTCACTGAAGCTTTCTTT,CASRATGLTEAFF
TRBV19,TRBJ1-1,14,-,-,TGTGCCAGTAGTATCTTGGGCCCGGGGACTGAAGCTTTCTTT,CASSILGPGTEAFF
TRBV7-9,TRBJ1-1,14,-,-,TGTGCCAGCAGCTCAGCAGGGGAAGGGGCTGAAGCTTTCTTT,CASSSAGEGAEAFF
TRBV9,TRBJ1-1,15,-,-,TGTGCCAGCAGCGTATCAGACATATCGAGTACTGAAGCTTTCTTT,CASSVSDISSTEAFF
TRBV9,TRBJ2-5,15,-,TRBD2,TGTGCCAGCAGCGCGGGGACTAGCGGGAGGGAGACCCAGTACTTC,CASSAGTSGRETQYF
TRBV5-1,TRBJ2-7,13,-,-,TGCGCCAGCAGCTTCACAGGGACATACGAGCAGTACTTC,CASSFTGTYEQYF
TRBV28,TRBJ2-5,13,few,-,TGTGCCAGCCGGTGGGTGAGCGTAGAGACCCAGTACTTC,CASRWVSVETQYF
TRBV7-2,TRBJ2-6,14,-,-,TGTGCCAGCAGCTTTAGCTCTGGGGCCAACGTCCTGACTTTC,CASSFSSGANVLTF
TRBV14,TRBJ1-2,16,once,TRBD1,TGTGCCAGCAGCCCCAGGACAGGGGTGGTTAGCTATGGCTACACCTTC,CASSPRTGVVSYGYTF
TRBV6-6,TRBJ1-1,19,-,TRBD1,TGTGCCAGCAGTCTCGGACAGGTAACCCACCGGTGGTTGAACACTGAAGCTTTCTTT,CASSLGQVTHRWLNTEAFF
TRBV5-8,TRBJ1-5,13,-,-,TGTGCCAGCAGGGGGCTTGGAAATCAGCCCCAGCATTTT,CASRGLGNQPQHF
TRBV19,TRBJ1-5,13,-,TRBD1,TGTGCCAGTAGTCCTGACAGGGCTCAGCCCCAGCATTTT,CASSPDRAQPQHF
TRBV5-4,TRBJ1-2,13,-,TRBD1,TGTGCCAGCAGCCAGGGACAGAACTATGGCTACACCTTC,CASSQGQNYGYTF
TRBV10-3,TRBJ1-3,19,-,-,TGTGCCATCAGTGAGTCGAGAGACAGCTCTCCGAAGACTGGAAACACCATATATTTT,CAISESRDSSPKTGNTIYF